This note documents a single T cell receptor (beta chain) sequence. Antigen specificity is unknown. From germline, CDR1 is SGHAT and CDR2 FQNNGV. This CDR3 has 12 amino acids. The data stem from a study of post-analysis software for immune sequencing data. Prepared TCR beta cDNA libraries contained unique molecular identifiers. TCRdb reprocessed the PCR reads via MiXCR and lists one record per CDR3 protein. The sample contains 500,000 to 600,000 distinct CDR3 sequences, roughly 45% of which appear only once. General observations from the study: In patients, five or six TRBV segments were more frequent than in controls, with TRBV5-6, TRBV5-1 and TRBV20-1 among them.

This sequence was found in a girl under 18 with multiple sclerosis. Sequencing was done on a sample of blood. The chain recombines TRBV11-2 with TRBJ2-5; D is unresolved. The DNA end is more similar to TRBJ2-7, so the J call may be wrong. The CDR3 here is CASSLSQGEQYF. The CDR3 DNA is TGTGCCAGCAGCTTAAGTCAAGGCGAGCAGTACTTC.